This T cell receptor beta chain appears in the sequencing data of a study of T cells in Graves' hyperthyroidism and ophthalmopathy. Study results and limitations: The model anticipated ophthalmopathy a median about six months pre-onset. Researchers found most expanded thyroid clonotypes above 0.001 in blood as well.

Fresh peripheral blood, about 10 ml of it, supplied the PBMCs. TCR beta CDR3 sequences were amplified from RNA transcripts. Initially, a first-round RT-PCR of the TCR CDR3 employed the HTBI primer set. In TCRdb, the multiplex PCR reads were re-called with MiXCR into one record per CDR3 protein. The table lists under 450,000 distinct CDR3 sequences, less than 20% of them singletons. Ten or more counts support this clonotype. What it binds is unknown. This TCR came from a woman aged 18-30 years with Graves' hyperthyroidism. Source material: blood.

Here the CDR3 DNA reads TGTGCCAGCACCTCTTATAGCGGGGGCTCCCCCCATACGCAGTATTTT. The encoded protein is CASTSYSGGSPHTQYF. The V gene is TRBV5-6, the J gene TRBJ2-3; TRBD2 agrees at 9 bases. The CDR3 extends over 16 amino acids. Germline lookup yields CDR1 SGHDT and CDR2 YYEEEE. V lost 6 bases, J lost 7 bases, and 15 bases stayed unmatched.